This entry lists 26 T cell receptor beta chains sequenced from one sample in a study of blood T cell repertoires in COVID-19. The assay was immunoSEQ multiplex PCR, and TCRdb's table has in-frame clones only and misses some. The sample yields 320,000 or so clones, roughly 87% seen once. Sequencing input: PBMCs or T cells enriched from blood (not recorded which). The source is a woman in her 30s who had recovered from COVID-19.

The V and J genes are TRBV5-1 and TRBJ2-3; 8 positions agree with TRBD1. From germline, CDR1 is SGHRS and CDR2 YFSETQ. Germline trimming cut 4 bases from V and 0 bases from J; bases unmatched to any gene: 4. The CDR3 covers 15 residues. CDR3 residues: CASSPTGVSTDTQYF. The CDR3 DNA sequence: TGCGCCAGCAGCCCGACAGGGGTCAGCACAGATACGCAGTATTTT. The variable domain in full, completed from reference TRBV5-1 and TRBJ2-3, reads KAGVTQTPRYLIKTRGQQVTLSCSPISGHRSVSWYQQTPGQGLQFLFEYFSETQRNKGNFPGRFSGRQFSNSRSEMNVSTLELGDSALYLCASSPTGVSTDTQYFGPGTRLTVL.

J is TRBJ2-3 and V is TRBV9; 10 bases are a match to TRBD2. The CDR3 spans 16 residues. CDR1 and CDR2 from the germline V gene are SGDLS and YYNGEE. The V segment lost 3 bases and the J segment 2 bases; nucleotides outside the gene matches: 6. The CDR3 loop reads CASSGLAGANTDTQYF. DNA for the CDR3: TGTGCCAGCAGCGGGCTAGCGGGGGCCAACACAGATACGCAGTATTTT.

This chain uses TRBV5-1 with TRBJ2-3; TRBD2 agrees at 7 bases. Germline values: CDR1 SGHRS, CDR2 YFSETQ. The CDR3 totals 14 residues. Trimming took 4 bases from V and 4 from J; bases not matched to a gene: 6. In DNA, the CDR3 is TGCGCCAGCAGCCGGGGCGCGGGGGCAGATACGCAGTATTTT. It translates to CASSRGAGADTQYF. Looking up the rest from reference TRBV5-1 and TRBJ2-3 gives the full variable domain: KAGVTQTPRYLIKTRGQQVTLSCSPISGHRSVSWYQQTPGQGLQFLFEYFSETQRNKGNFPGRFSGRQFSNSRSEMNVSTLELGDSALYLCASSRGAGADTQYFGPGTRLTVL.

V and J are TRBV5-4 and TRBJ2-3; D remains ambiguous. This CDR3 is built from 17 residues. The V and J ends lost 0 bases and 0 bases respectively, with 14 bases between them. The germline V gene has CDR1 SGHNT and CDR2 YYREEE (reference sequence). In DNA, the CDR3 is TGTGCCAGCAGCTTGGGGAGCGAGGTCCTTAGCACAGATACGCAGTATTTT. Protein: CASSLGSEVLSTDTQYF.

The J gene is TRBJ2-7, the V gene TRBV7-2; 7 bases align to TRBD1. This CDR3 spans 14 amino acids. V gave up 1 base and J gave up 2 bases; unmatched junction bases: 2. In germline, CDR1 is SGHTA, CDR2 FQGNSA. The CDR3 loop is CASSLGGTAYEQYF. The CDR3 region has the DNA TGTGCCAGCAGCTTAGGTGGGACAGCCTACGAGCAGTACTTC. Full variable domain (remainder filled in from reference TRBV7-2 and TRBJ2-7): GAGVSQSPSNKVTEKGKDVELRCDPISGHTALYWYRQSLGQGLEFLIYFQGNSAPDKSGLPSDRFSAERTGGSVSTLTIQRTQQEDSAVYLCASSLGGTAYEQYFGPGTRLTVT.

V and J are TRBV15 and TRBJ2-1; 9 nucleotides align to TRBD2. The V gene end was trimmed by 8 bases and the J gene end by 3 bases; junction bases not matched to a gene: 11. This CDR3 has 16 residues. CDR1 is LNHNV, CDR2 YYDKDF, per germline (reference sequence). CDR3 region: CATGAGGLAGYNEQFF. The CDR3 DNA is TGTGCCACCGGGGCGGGGGGGCTGGCTGGCTACAATGAGCAGTTCTTC.

V usage is TRBV7-6 and J usage is TRBJ1-6; 10 bases agree with TRBD1. Germline trimming cut 5 bases from V and 9 bases from J; bases unmatched to any gene: 7. Germline loops: CDR1 SGHVS, CDR2 FNYEAQ. The CDR3 is 15 residues long. In DNA form, the CDR3 reads TGTGCCAGCAGCAGGGCTCGACAGGGGGCTTCACCCCTCCACTTT. It encodes CASSRARQGASPLHF.

The chain has TRBV29-1 and TRBJ1-1; weak D call: TRBD1 (6 bases). CDR1 and CDR2 from the germline V gene are SQVTM and ANQGSEA. The CDR3 is 13 amino acids. V was trimmed by 0 bases and J by 11 bases, leaving 16 bases between them. The CDR3 region is CSVEELTGGEAFF. The CDR3 DNA follows: TGCAGCGTTGAAGAGTTGACAGGAGGAGAGGCTTTCTTT.

This chain connects TRBV6-1 to TRBJ1-2, with unresolved D. CDR1 is MNHNS and CDR2 is SASEGT in the germline V gene. The CDR3 has 13 residues. Trimming shortened V by 2 bases and J by 3 bases, and 7 bases separated the two germline ends. CDR3 residues: CASSEREYYGYTF. The CDR3 region has the DNA TGTGCCAGCAGTGAACGAGAGTACTATGGCTACACCTTC.

This clone was seen only a few times. The chain is built from TRBV6-1 and TRBJ2-2; D not resolved. V lost 2 bases, J lost 5 bases, and 15 bases lay in between. This CDR3 is built from 16 residues. Per germline, CDR1 MNHNS and CDR2 SASEGT. Here the CDR3 DNA reads TGTGCCAGCAGTGAAATTGGCAGAAGATCGACCGGGGAGCTGTTTTTT. Protein sequence: CASSEIGRRSTGELFF.

The V gene is TRBV30, the J gene TRBJ1-2; tentative D call: TRBD1 (5 bases). V was cut by 7 bases and J by 0 bases, with 12 bases left in between. The CDR3 covers 13 residues. Germline V lookup: CDR1 GTSNPN, CDR2 SVGIG (reference sequence). Written as DNA, the CDR3 is TGTGCCTCGACAGAGCTCGCTAACTATGGCTACACCTTC. This encodes CASTELANYGYTF. The full variable domain, rest sourced from reference TRBV30 and TRBJ1-2, is SQTIHQWPATLVQPVGSPLSLECTVEGTSNPNLYWYRQAAGRGLQLLFYSVGIGQISSEVPQNLSASRPQDRQFILSSKKLLLSDSGFYLCASTELANYGYTFGSGTRLTVV.

The chain recombines TRBV30 with TRBJ1-6; possibly TRBD1 for D (5 bases). CDR3 length: 16 amino acids. Trimming pared 3 bases from V and 10 bases from J, leaving 22 bases between. CDR1 and CDR2 (germline): GTSNPN, SVGIG (reference sequence). CDR3 DNA: TGTGCCTGGAGCCCGATCGGACGGTCCGACAGCTCACCCCTCCACTTT. Residues: CAWSPIGRSDSSPLHF.

The chain is built from TRBV7-9 and TRBJ2-5; the D is unclear. This CDR3 has 11 residues. Germline V gene lookup returns CDR1 SEHNR and CDR2 FQNEAQ (reference sequence). With 5 bases removed from V and 5 bases from J, the gap between germline ends came to 6 bases. CDR3 sequence reads: CASSVVETQYF. In DNA, the CDR3 is TGTGCCAGCAGCGTCGTGGAGACCCAGTACTTC.

The chain is built from TRBV10-3 and TRBJ2-2; 12 bases map to TRBD2. V dropped 8 bases and J dropped 6; count of bases not matched to a gene: 4. Germline CDR1 and CDR2: ENHRY and SYGVKD. The CDR3 consists of 14 residues. The CDR3 DNA reads as TGTGCCATCCTAGCGGGGGGGCCCGCCGGGGAGCTGTTTTTT. Amino acids: CAILAGGPAGELFF.

V gene TRBV9 combines with J gene TRBJ2-2; 7 positions match TRBD1. Per germline, CDR1 SGDLS and CDR2 YYNGEE. Unmatched junction bases numbered 1, after V lost 3 bases and J lost 5 bases. This CDR3 has 13 amino acids. CDR3 sequence: CASSEGQTGELFF. Written as DNA, the CDR3 is TGTGCCAGCAGCGAGGGACAGACCGGGGAGCTGTTTTTT.

The count of this clone is one. This chain links TRBV5-1 with TRBJ2-5, with 7 bases identical to TRBD1. The CDR3 has 14 residues. After removal of 2 bases from V and 4 bases from J, the junction contained 5 bases not matched to a gene. The germline V gene encodes CDR1 SGHRS and CDR2 YFSETQ. This chain's CDR3 is CASSLATGLETQYF. The CDR3 DNA is TGCGCCAGCAGCTTAGCGACAGGGCTAGAGACCCAGTACTTC.

The V call is TRBV10-3, the J call TRBJ1-2; TRBD1 agrees at 7 bases. Germline lookup yields CDR1 ENHRY and CDR2 SYGVKD. The CDR3 has 15 amino acids. V gave up 11 bases and J gave up 0 bases; unmatched junction bases: 12. DNA for the CDR3: TGTGCCCCGCTGGACAGGTTTCGTACTAACTATGGCTACACCTTC. This translates into CAPLDRFRTNYGYTF.

This chain joins TRBV6-5 and TRBJ2-1, with a weak D call TRBD1 (6 bases). The germline CDR1 and CDR2 sequences are MNHEY and SVGAGI. V shed 10 bases and J shed 6 bases, with 16 bases lying between them. The CDR3 has 13 residues. The CDR3 region is CATRYLGGNEQFF. As DNA, the CDR3 is TGTGCCACCAGGTACTTAGGGGGCAATGAGCAGTTCTTC.

The CDR3 loop reads CASSQNRVEAFF. The CDR3 region has the DNA TGTGCCAGCAGTCAAAACAGGGTCGAAGCTTTCTTT. V usage is TRBV28 and J usage is TRBJ1-1, with TRBD1 as a possible D gene (6 bases). The CDR3 consists of 12 residues. V was pared by 5 bases and J by 8 bases, with 12 bases between. Germline CDR1 is MDHEN and CDR2 is SYDVKM.

The CDR3 sequence is CASSTPGTSGGQETQYF. For the CDR3, the DNA is TGTGCCAGCAGTACCCCAGGGACTAGCGGGGGGCAAGAGACCCAGTACTTC. This chain connects TRBV2 to TRBJ2-5; TRBD2 aligns across 15 bases. Unmatched junction bases numbered 6, after V lost 5 bases and J lost 2 bases. Looked up from germline, CDR1 is SNHLY and CDR2 is FYNNEI. This CDR3 spans 17 amino acids.

The chain joins TRBV27 to TRBJ1-2; 7 bases align to TRBD1. This CDR3 is 16 amino acids long. CDR1 MNHEY and CDR2 SMNVEV come from the germline V gene (reference sequence). The ends lost 5 bases at V and 5 bases at J; junction bases unmatched: 14. The CDR3: CASSELGDSVFYGYTF. The CDR3 bases are TGTGCCAGCAGTGAACTAGGGGACAGCGTCTTTTATGGCTACACCTTC.

This clone was observed a few times. The V gene is TRBV30, the J gene TRBJ2-7, with 10 bases fitting TRBD1. The trim removed 5 bases at V and 3 bases at J, leaving 7 bases unmatched. This CDR3 has 14 amino acids. CDR1 and CDR2 from the germline V gene are GTSNPN and SVGIG (reference sequence). The CDR3 loop is CAWGGRDRGYEQYF. CDR3 coding DNA: TGTGCCTGGGGGGGCCGGGACAGGGGCTACGAGCAGTACTTC.

The chain combines TRBV18 with TRBJ1-1; 12 nucleotides line up with TRBD1. The V and J ends lost 7 bases and 3 bases, in that order; junction bases with no gene match: 6. The CDR3 covers 15 residues. Per germline, CDR1 KGHSH and CDR2 LQKENI. The CDR3 here is CASLGTGGWDTEAFF. The CDR3 DNA sequence: TGTGCCAGCTTAGGGACAGGGGGCTGGGACACTGAAGCTTTCTTT.

This clone has only one observation. In DNA form, the CDR3 reads TGTGCCAGCAGACCGACTAGCGGGGGAGCCTCCTACAATGAGCAGTTCTTC. This translates into CASRPTSGGASYNEQFF. The chain links TRBV7-9 to TRBJ2-1; 12 positions match TRBD2. CDR1 and CDR2 (germline): SEHNR, FQNEAQ (reference sequence). The CDR3 length is 17 residues. The V segment lost 6 bases and the J segment 0 bases; nucleotides outside the gene matches: 6.

This chain uses TRBV4-1 with TRBJ1-2, with D possibly matching TRBD1 (6 bases). V lost 5 bases, J lost 4 bases, and 20 bases lay in between. In germline, CDR1 is MGHRA, CDR2 YSYEKL. The CDR3 runs to 16 residues. CDR3 protein: CASSDTWTDAAYGYTF. DNA of the CDR3: TGCGCCAGCAGCGACACATGGACAGATGCGGCCTATGGCTACACCTTC.

This clone was detected only a few times. The chain employs TRBV7-2 and TRBJ1-6, with 7 bases lining up with TRBD1. J gave up 6 bases and V 4 bases, and 9 bases lay outside the gene matches. Germline CDR1 is SGHTA and CDR2 is FQGNSA. The CDR3 sequence is 16 residues long. The CDR3 DNA reads TGTGCCAGCAGCTCACTGCCGGGACAGAGTAATTCACCCCTCCACTTT. This gives the protein CASSSLPGQSNSPLHF.